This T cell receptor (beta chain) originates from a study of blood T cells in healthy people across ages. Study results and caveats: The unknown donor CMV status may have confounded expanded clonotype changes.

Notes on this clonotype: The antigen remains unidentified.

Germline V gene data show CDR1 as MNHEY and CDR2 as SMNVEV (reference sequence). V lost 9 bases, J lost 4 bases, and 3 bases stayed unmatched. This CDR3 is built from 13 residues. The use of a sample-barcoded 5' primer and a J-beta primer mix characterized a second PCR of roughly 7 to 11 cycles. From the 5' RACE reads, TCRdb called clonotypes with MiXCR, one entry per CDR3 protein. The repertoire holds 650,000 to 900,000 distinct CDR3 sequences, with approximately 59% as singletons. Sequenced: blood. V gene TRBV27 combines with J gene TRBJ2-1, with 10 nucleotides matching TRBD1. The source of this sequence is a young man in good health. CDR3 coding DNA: TGTGCCAGTGGGACAGGGGTATACAATGAGCAGTTCTTC. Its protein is CASGTGVYNEQFF.